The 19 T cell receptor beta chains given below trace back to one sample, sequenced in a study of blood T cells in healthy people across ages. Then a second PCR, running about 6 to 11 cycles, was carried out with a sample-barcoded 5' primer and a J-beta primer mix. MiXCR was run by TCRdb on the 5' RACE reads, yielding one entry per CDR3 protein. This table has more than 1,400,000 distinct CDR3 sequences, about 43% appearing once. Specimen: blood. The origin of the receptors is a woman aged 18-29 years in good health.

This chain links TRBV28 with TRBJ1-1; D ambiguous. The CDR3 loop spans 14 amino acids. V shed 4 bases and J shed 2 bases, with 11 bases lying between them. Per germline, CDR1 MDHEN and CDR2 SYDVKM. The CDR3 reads CASSSLWANTEAFF. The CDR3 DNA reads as TGTGCCAGCAGTTCCCTGTGGGCCAACACTGAAGCTTTCTTT.

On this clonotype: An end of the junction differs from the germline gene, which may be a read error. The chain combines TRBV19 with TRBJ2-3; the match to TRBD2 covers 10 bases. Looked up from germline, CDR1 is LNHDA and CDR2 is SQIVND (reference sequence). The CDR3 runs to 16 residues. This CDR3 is CASSASGGFSTDTQYF. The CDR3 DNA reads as TGTGCCAGTAGCGCTAGCGGGGGATTTAGCACGGATACGCAGTATTTT.

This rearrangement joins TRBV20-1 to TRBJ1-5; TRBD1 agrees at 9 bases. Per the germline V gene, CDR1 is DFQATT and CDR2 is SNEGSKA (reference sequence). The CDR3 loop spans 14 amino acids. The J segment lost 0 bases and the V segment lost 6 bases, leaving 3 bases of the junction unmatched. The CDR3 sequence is CSALDRGSNQPQHF. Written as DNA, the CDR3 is TGCAGTGCCTTGGACAGGGGTAGCAATCAGCCCCAGCATTTT.

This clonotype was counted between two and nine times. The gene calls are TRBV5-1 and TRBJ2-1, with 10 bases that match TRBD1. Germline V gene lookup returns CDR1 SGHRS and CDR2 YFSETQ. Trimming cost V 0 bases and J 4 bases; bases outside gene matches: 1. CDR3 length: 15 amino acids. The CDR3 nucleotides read TGCGCCAGCAGCTTGGTGGGACAGGGGTACAATGAGCAGTTCTTC. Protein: CASSLVGQGYNEQFF.

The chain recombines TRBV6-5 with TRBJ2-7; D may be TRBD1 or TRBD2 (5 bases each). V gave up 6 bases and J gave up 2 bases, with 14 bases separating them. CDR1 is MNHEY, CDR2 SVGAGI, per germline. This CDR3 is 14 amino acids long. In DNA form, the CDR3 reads TGTGCCAGCAGCGCTGGGGACGAGCCCTACGAGCAGTACTTC. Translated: CASSAGDEPYEQYF.

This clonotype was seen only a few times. As DNA, the CDR3 is TGTGCCAGCAGCCCAACAGGGGCCGATAACTATGGCTACACCTTC. The encoded protein is CASSPTGADNYGYTF. The chain recombines TRBV7-9 with TRBJ1-2; 7 bases agree with TRBD1. The CDR3 is 15 amino acids. CDR1 SEHNR and CDR2 FQNEAQ come from the germline V gene (reference sequence). V was pared by 5 bases and J by 1 base, with 7 bases of the junction left unmatched.

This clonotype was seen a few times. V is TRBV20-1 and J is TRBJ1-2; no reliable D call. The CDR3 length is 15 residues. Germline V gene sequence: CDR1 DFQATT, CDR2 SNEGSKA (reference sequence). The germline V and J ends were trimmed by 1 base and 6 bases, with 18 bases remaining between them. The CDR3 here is CSARVPGLSSHGYTF. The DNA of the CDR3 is TGCAGTGCTAGAGTCCCCGGGCTCTCCTCCCATGGCTACACCTTC.

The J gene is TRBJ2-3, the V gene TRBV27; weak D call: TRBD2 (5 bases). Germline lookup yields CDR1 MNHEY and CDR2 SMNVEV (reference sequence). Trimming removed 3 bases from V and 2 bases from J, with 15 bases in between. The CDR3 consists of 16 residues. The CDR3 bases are TGTGCCAGCAGTTTGTCGAGCGGCGCATCCACAGATACGCAGTATTTT. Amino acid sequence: CASSLSSGASTDTQYF.

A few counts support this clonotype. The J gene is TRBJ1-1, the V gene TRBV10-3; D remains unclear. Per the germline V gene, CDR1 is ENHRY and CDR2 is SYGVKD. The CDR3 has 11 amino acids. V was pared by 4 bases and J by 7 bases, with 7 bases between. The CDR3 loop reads CAISATGEAFF. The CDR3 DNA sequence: TGTGCCATCAGTGCTACGGGTGAAGCTTTCTTT.

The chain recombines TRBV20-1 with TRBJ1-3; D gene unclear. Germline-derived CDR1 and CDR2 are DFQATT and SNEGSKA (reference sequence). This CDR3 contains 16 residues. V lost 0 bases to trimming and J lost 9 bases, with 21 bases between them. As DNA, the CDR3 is TGCAGTGCTAGAGATGGCCCCGTGCCGGGTGTGAGCACCATATATTTT. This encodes CSARDGPVPGVSTIYF.

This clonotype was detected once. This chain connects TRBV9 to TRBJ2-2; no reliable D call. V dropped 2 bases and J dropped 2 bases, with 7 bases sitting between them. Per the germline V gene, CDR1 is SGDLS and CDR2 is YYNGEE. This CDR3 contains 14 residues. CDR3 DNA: TGTGCCAGCAGCGTGGAAGCAAACACCGGGGAGCTGTTTTTT. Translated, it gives CASSVEANTGELFF.

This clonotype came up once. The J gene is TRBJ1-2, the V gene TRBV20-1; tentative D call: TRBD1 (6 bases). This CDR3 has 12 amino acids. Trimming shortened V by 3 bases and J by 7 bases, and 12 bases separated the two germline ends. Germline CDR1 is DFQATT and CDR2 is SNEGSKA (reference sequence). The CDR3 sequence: CSASITGIGYTF. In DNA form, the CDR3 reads TGCAGTGCTAGCATAACAGGGATTGGCTACACCTTC.

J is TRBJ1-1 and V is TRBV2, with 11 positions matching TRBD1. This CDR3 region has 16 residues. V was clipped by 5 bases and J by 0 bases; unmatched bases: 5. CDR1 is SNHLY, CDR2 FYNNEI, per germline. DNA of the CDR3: TGTGCCAGCAGTTACGGACAGGGGGCCCTGAACACTGAAGCTTTCTTT. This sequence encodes CASSYGQGALNTEAFF.

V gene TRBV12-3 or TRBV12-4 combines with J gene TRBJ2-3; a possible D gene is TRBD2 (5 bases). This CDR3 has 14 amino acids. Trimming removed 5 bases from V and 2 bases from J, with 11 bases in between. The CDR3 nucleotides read TGTGCCAGCAGTCCCGAGCGGCCCACAGATACGCAGTATTTT. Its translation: CASSPERPTDTQYF.

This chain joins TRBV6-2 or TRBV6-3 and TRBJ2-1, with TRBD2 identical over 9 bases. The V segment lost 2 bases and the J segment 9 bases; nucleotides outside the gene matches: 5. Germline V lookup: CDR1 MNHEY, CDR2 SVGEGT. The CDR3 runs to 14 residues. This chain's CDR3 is CASSYPGLALEQFF. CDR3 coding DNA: TGTGCCAGCAGTTACCCCGGACTAGCGCTTGAGCAGTTCTTC.

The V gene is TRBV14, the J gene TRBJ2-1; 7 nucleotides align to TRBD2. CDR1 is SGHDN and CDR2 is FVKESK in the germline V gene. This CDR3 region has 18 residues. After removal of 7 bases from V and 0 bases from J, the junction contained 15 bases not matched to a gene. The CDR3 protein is CASTIGEGYSSSYNEQFF. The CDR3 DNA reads TGTGCCAGCACGATAGGGGAGGGTTACTCGAGCTCCTACAATGAGCAGTTCTTC. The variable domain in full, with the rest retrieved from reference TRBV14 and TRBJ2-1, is EAGVTQFPSHSVIEKGQTVTLRCDPISGHDNLYWYRRVMGKEIKFLLHFVKESKQDESGMPNNRFLAERTGGTYSTLKVQPAELEDSGVYFCASTIGEGYSSSYNEQFFGPGTRLTVL.

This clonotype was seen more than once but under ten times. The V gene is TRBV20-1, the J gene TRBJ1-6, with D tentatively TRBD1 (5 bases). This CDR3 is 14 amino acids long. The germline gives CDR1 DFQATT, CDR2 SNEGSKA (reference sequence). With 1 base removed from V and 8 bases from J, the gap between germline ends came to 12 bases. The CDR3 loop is CSARAGFSYSPLHF. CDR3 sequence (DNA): TGCAGTGCTAGAGCAGGGTTCAGCTATTCACCCCTCCACTTT.

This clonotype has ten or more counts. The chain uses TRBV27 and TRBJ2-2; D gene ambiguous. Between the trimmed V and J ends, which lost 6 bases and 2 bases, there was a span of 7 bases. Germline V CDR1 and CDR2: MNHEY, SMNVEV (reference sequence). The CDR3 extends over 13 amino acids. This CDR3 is CASSFGNTGELFF. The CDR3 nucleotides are TGTGCCAGCAGCTTCGGCAACACCGGGGAGCTGTTTTTT.

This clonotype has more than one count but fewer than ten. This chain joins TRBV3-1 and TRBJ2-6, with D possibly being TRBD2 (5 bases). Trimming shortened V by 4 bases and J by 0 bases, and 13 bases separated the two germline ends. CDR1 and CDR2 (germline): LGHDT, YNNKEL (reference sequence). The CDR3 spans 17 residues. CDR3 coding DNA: TGTGCCAGCAGCCGGGAGAGTGGGAGCTCTGGGGCCAACGTCCTGACTTTC. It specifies CASSRESGSSGANVLTF.